The present T cell receptor (beta chain) was sequenced within a study of blood T cell repertoires in COVID-19. As handled by the study authors: Reference gene primer amplification yielded estimated nucleated cell counts. This table comes from immunoSEQ multiplex PCR, and its TCRdb copy is limited to in-frame clones, with some not included. The V and J calls and clone size are taken from that table; D and trimming were inferred from the DNA. Counted here are under 110,000 clones, almost 95% occurring once; the ten biggest clones make up more than 5%. Germline V gene data show CDR1 as KGHSH and CDR2 as LQKENI. Trimming stripped 3 bases from V and 0 bases from J, with 11 bases between. This CDR3 is 15 amino acids long.

The sequence derives from a man aged 45-60 years with active COVID-19. Sequenced input: peripheral blood. V is TRBV18 and J is TRBJ1-1; D ambiguous. The DNA of the CDR3 is TGTGCCAGCTCACCCACAGCGGTCATGAACACTGAAGCTTTCTTT. Amino acids: CASSPTAVMNTEAFF.